Each of the 3 T cell receptor beta chains below was sequenced from the same sample in a study of control samples from healthy donors and cancer patients. Sequenced by immunoSEQ multiplex PCR; TCRdb stores in-frame clones only, minus some. The table records 120,000 to 150,000 clones, about 90% of them present only once. The sample was blood. These receptors all stem from a man aged 25 to 40 in good health.

The chain has TRBV19 and TRBJ2-1; weak D call: TRBD2 (5 bases). V was trimmed by 4 bases and J by 9 bases, leaving 25 bases between them. The CDR3 totals 17 residues. Germline V gene data show CDR1 as LNHDA and CDR2 as SQIVND (reference sequence). CDR3 sequence: CASSSPRGKSSFGEQFF. CDR3 bases: TGTGCCAGTAGTAGCCCAAGAGGGAAGAGCTCCTTTGGTGAGCAGTTCTTC.

This chain connects TRBV27 to TRBJ1-3; 8 bases line up with TRBD1. The CDR3 contains 13 residues. V trimming: 9 bases; J trimming: 3 bases; junction bases outside the gene matches: 4. Germline-derived CDR1 and CDR2 are MNHEY and SMNVEV (reference sequence). The CDR3 region is CASARGLGNTIYF. CDR3 nucleotide sequence: TGTGCCAGTGCCAGGGGGCTTGGAAACACCATATATTTT.

The V and J genes are TRBV11-1 and TRBJ1-1, with 11 bases fitting TRBD1. There are 15 residues in the CDR3. Losses at the gene ends were 5 bases for V and 4 bases for J; bases not matched to a gene: 6. Germline values: CDR1 SGHAT, CDR2 FQDESV (reference sequence). In nucleotides, the CDR3 is TGTGCCAGCAGCCTGTTGGGGACAGGGGGCACTGAAGCTTTCTTT. It translates to CASSLLGTGGTEAFF.